The 21 T cell receptor beta chains listed next were all sequenced from one sample in a study of shared clonotypes between healthy human individuals. Generated by immunoSEQ multiplex PCR, the TCRdb table keeps only in-frame clones and is missing some. The data contain hundreds of thousands of clones, roughly 98% of them singletons. Cells designated naive CD8 were CD45RO-negative and were positively selected for CCR7, with terminally differentiated effector memory CD45RA+ cells excluded. Sequenced material: naive CD8+ T cells sorted from blood. These receptors were obtained from a young man in good health.

The sample holds one count of this clone. DNA for the CDR3: TGTGCCATCCTGCTTGGGCGCACTGAAGCTTTCTTT. This translates into CAILLGRTEAFF. V and J are TRBV2 and TRBJ1-1; D remains unclear. The germline CDR1 and CDR2 sequences are SNHLY and FYNNEI. This CDR3 is 12 amino acids long. V was shortened by 10 bases and J by 4 bases, with 13 bases between the two germline ends.

This chain joins TRBV27 and TRBJ2-7; 8 bases align to TRBD1. V gave up 6 bases and J gave up 4 bases; unmatched junction bases: 11. CDR1 is MNHEY, CDR2 SMNVEV, per germline (reference sequence). The length of the CDR3 is 15 residues. This CDR3 reads CASSLPSGQEYEQYF. The CDR3 DNA reads TGTGCCAGCAGCCTCCCATCGGGACAGGAATACGAGCAGTACTTC.

The chain uses TRBV18 and TRBJ2-7; 7 bases fit TRBD1. The germline V gene encodes CDR1 KGHSH and CDR2 LQKENI. The V gene end was trimmed by 4 bases and the J gene end by 7 bases; junction bases not matched to a gene: 10. The length of the CDR3 is 14 residues. The CDR3: CASSRGGGPWEQYF. The DNA for the CDR3 is TGTGCCAGCTCACGAGGGGGCGGGCCGTGGGAGCAGTACTTC.

This sequence joins TRBV6-1 and TRBJ2-7; D gene ambiguous. The CDR3 runs 14 residues. V lost 1 base and J 0 bases, leaving 7 bases between the germline ends. Germline CDR1 reads MNHNS; CDR2 reads SASEGT. The CDR3 region is CASSEVEDSYEQYF. In DNA form, the CDR3 reads TGTGCCAGCAGTGAAGTAGAGGACTCCTACGAGCAGTACTTC.

The genes are TRBV6-5 and TRBJ1-5, with D maybe TRBD1 (5 bases). The V gene lost 7 bases and the J gene lost 4 bases, with 11 bases spanning the gap. The CDR3 contains 13 residues. CDR1 is MNHEY and CDR2 is SVGAGI in the germline V gene. The CDR3 region is CASTSGGNQPQHF. CDR3 coding DNA: TGTGCCAGCACCTCTGGGGGGAATCAGCCCCAGCATTTT.

This clone was counted a single time. The rearrangement joins TRBV7-8 to TRBJ2-2; possibly TRBD2 for D (6 bases). Per germline, CDR1 SGHVS and CDR2 FQNEAQ. This CDR3 has 14 residues. Between the trimmed V and J ends, which lost 4 bases and 4 bases, there was a span of 10 bases. The CDR3 DNA reads as TGTGCCAGCAGCTCCGGACTACTCACCGGGGAGCTGTTTTTT. This sequence encodes CASSSGLLTGELFF.

V and J are TRBV27 and TRBJ2-7; 11 bases map to TRBD2. Per germline, CDR1 MNHEY and CDR2 SMNVEV (reference sequence). CDR3 size: 18 residues. The ends lost 5 bases at V and 2 bases at J; junction bases unmatched: 14. CDR3 nucleotides: TGTGCCAGCAGTCCTAATCTAGCGGGAGGCCCTTGGGCCTACGAGCAGTACTTC. This gives the protein CASSPNLAGGPWAYEQYF.

This clone was counted a few times. The chain has TRBV7-9 and TRBJ2-1; D is unclear. Trimming removed 1 base at V and 12 bases at J, with 10 bases between. In germline, CDR1 is SEHNR, CDR2 FQNEAQ (reference sequence). The CDR3 contains 12 residues. The CDR3: CASSLEGTLQFF. The CDR3, as DNA: TGTGCCAGCAGCTTAGAGGGCACTTTGCAGTTCTTC. The full variable domain, in which reference TRBV7-9 and TRBJ2-1 provide the parts outside the CDR3, is DTGVSQNPRHKITKRGQNVTFRCDPISEHNRLYWYRQTLGQGPEFLTYFQNEAQLEKSRLLSDRFSAERPKGSFSTLEIQRTEQGDSAMYLCASSLEGTLQFFGPGTRLTVL.

The chain employs TRBV15 and TRBJ1-5, with D possibly being TRBD1 (6 bases). V gave up 0 bases and J gave up 6 bases, with 12 bases separating them. Germline V gene data show CDR1 as LNHNV and CDR2 as YYDKDF (reference sequence). CDR3 size: 15 residues. The CDR3 sequence: CATSRDGTLAQPQHF. In DNA form, the CDR3 reads TGTGCCACCAGCAGAGATGGGACATTGGCTCAGCCCCAGCATTTT.

The V call is TRBV27, the J call TRBJ2-7; 7 bases agree with TRBD1. Unmatched junction bases numbered 6, after V lost 5 bases and J lost 2 bases. Per the germline V gene, CDR1 is MNHEY and CDR2 is SMNVEV (reference sequence). This CDR3 has 14 amino acids. The CDR3 sequence is CASSRQGRAYEQYF. Written as DNA, the CDR3 is TGTGCCAGCAGTAGACAGGGCCGTGCCTACGAGCAGTACTTC.

The rearrangement uses TRBV19 and TRBJ2-1; 12 bases are shared with TRBD2. V shed 4 bases and J 0 bases; nucleotides not matched to a gene: 4. Germline values: CDR1 LNHDA, CDR2 SQIVND (reference sequence). This CDR3 has 17 residues. The CDR3 here is CASSTSLAGGSYNEQFF. As DNA, the CDR3 is TGTGCCAGTAGTACCTCACTAGCGGGAGGCTCCTACAATGAGCAGTTCTTC.

CDR3 sequence: CAFSAKNIQYF. CDR3 nucleotides: TGTGCCTTTTCGGCCAAAAACATTCAGTACTTC. The gene calls are TRBV7-2 and TRBJ2-4; D is uncertain. CDR3 length: 11 residues. With 11 bases removed from V and 1 base from J, the gap between germline ends came to 6 bases. Germline CDR1 reads SGHTA; CDR2 reads FQGNSA.

The rearrangement joins TRBV10-3 to TRBJ2-3, with D unclear. The V gene lost 6 bases and the J gene lost 9 bases, with 25 bases spanning the gap. The length of the CDR3 is 16 residues. The V gene's germline CDR1 is ENHRY and CDR2 SYGVKD. This CDR3 is CAIRGNDGLSVWTQYF. As DNA, the CDR3 is TGTGCCATCAGGGGGAACGACGGCCTGTCGGTATGGACGCAGTATTTT.

The chain joins TRBV10-1 to TRBJ2-5, with TRBD2 matching over 16 bases. The J segment lost 4 bases and the V segment lost 8 bases, leaving 1 base of the junction unmatched. The CDR3 spans 14 residues. The germline V gene encodes CDR1 WNHNN and CDR2 SYGVQD (reference sequence). The CDR3 reads CASGTSGGAETQYF. In DNA, the CDR3 is TGCGCCAGCGGGACTAGCGGGGGGGCAGAGACCCAGTACTTC.

Notes on this clone: In the same sample, other DNA sequences code for this CDR3. This chain joins TRBV29-1 and TRBJ2-1; D is undetermined. Germline loops: CDR1 SQVTM, CDR2 ANQGSEA. The V end was cut by 6 bases, the J end by 4 bases, with 4 bases between. The CDR3 runs 10 residues. DNA of the CDR3: TGCAGCGTAGCTTACAATGAGCAGTTCTTC. It codes for CSVAYNEQFF.

This chain joins TRBV6-1 and TRBJ2-7, with D perhaps TRBD2 (5 bases). This CDR3 region has 15 residues. The germline V gene has CDR1 MNHNS and CDR2 SASEGT. V was cut by 1 base and J by 3 bases, with 13 bases left in between. The CDR3 DNA reads TGTGCCAGCAGTGAAGGAGCAAGCGGAGACTACGAGCAGTACTTC. Its translation: CASSEGASGDYEQYF.

The chain combines TRBV6-4 with TRBJ2-1, with 8 bases that match TRBD2. Losses at the gene ends were 6 bases for V and 2 bases for J; bases not matched to a gene: 6. In germline, CDR1 is MRHNA, CDR2 SNTAGT. The CDR3 covers 15 residues. DNA for the CDR3: TGTGCCAGCAGGGGGGAGGGACTAGCCTACAATGAGCAGTTCTTC. Translating it yields CASRGEGLAYNEQFF.

This clone came up a few times. The same CDR3 is also encoded by other DNA sequences in this sample. The rearrangement uses TRBV7-9 and TRBJ2-7; TRBD2 might be the D (5 bases). The CDR3 covers 13 residues. Germline lookup yields CDR1 SEHNR and CDR2 FQNEAQ (reference sequence). Trimming cost V 4 bases and J 1 base, with 8 bases left between them. CDR3 bases: TGTGCCAGCAGCTCACGGACTTCCTACGAGCAGTACTTC. Translation gives CASSSRTSYEQYF.

V usage is TRBV28 and J usage is TRBJ2-7, with 7 bases lining up with TRBD2. V trimming: 4 bases; J trimming: 1 base; junction bases outside the gene matches: 16. The CDR3 has 18 residues. In germline, CDR1 is MDHEN, CDR2 SYDVKM. CDR3 sequence: CASSSGGRFMALSYEQYF. As DNA, the CDR3 is TGTGCCAGCAGTTCGGGGGGTCGTTTTATGGCCCTATCCTACGAGCAGTACTTC.

This clone was observed once. The rearrangement joins TRBV27 to TRBJ2-7, with TRBD1 matching over 7 bases. This CDR3 comprises 14 residues. V was pared by 5 bases and J by 2 bases, with 6 bases of the junction left unmatched. CDR1 and CDR2 (germline): MNHEY, SMNVEV (reference sequence). The DNA of the CDR3 is TGTGCCAGCAGTGACACGGGACAGACCTACGAGCAGTACTTC. Residues: CASSDTGQTYEQYF.

The rearrangement uses TRBV27 and TRBJ1-1, with D hard to call. There are 12 residues in the CDR3. CDR1 is MNHEY and CDR2 is SMNVEV in the germline V gene (reference sequence). V lost 11 bases, J lost 3 bases, and 13 bases lay in between. CDR3: CAGKWPDTEAFF. In DNA, the CDR3 is TGTGCCGGGAAATGGCCGGACACTGAAGCTTTCTTT.